These 19 T cell receptor beta chains came from one sample sequenced in a study of read filtering for tumor transcriptome and immune sequencing. This library used around 400 ng RNA and molecular barcoded adaptors spanning alpha/delta and beta/gamma chains. One entry per CDR3 protein results from TCRdb running MiXCR on the reads. This sample has more than 35,000 distinct CDR3 sequences, with about 13% found just once. The sample comprised a population of CD138-negative cells sorted from bone marrow. Source of these receptors: a donor aged 40 or older with multiple myeloma.

This clonotype came up many times. This chain links TRBV27 with TRBJ2-2, with TRBD1 matching over 7 bases. The V gene's germline CDR1 is MNHEY and CDR2 SMNVEV (reference sequence). Trimming at V came to 5 bases and at J to 6 bases, leaving 6 bases not matched to a gene. There are 14 residues in the CDR3. The CDR3 reads CASSPQGRAGELFF. The CDR3 nucleotides read TGTGCCAGCAGTCCACAGGGGCGGGCCGGGGAGCTGTTTTTT.

Of note for this clonotype: This likely came from a read error, as a far larger clone is one base away. The chain recombines TRBV12-3 or TRBV12-4 with TRBJ1-1, with D possibly TRBD1 on 6 matching bases. Trimming pared 6 bases from V and 6 bases from J, leaving 23 bases between. The CDR3 length is 16 residues. CDR3 sequence: CASSVLPQGPKSEAFF. Written as DNA, the CDR3 is TGTGCCAGCAGCGTTTTACCCCAGGGGCCAAAGTCTGAAGCTTTCTTT.

About this clonotype: The junction departs from germline at one end; a sequencing error may be responsible. The J gene is TRBJ2-1, the V gene TRBV18, with D possibly being TRBD1 (6 bases). The germline gives CDR1 KGHSH, CDR2 LQKENI. The CDR3 consists of 16 residues. This CDR3 reads CVSSPPVQGVANEQFF. CDR3 DNA: TGTGTCAGCTCACCACCCGTACAGGGTGTCGCCAATGAGCAGTTCTTC. The variable domain in full, completed from reference TRBV18 and TRBJ2-1, reads NAGVMQNPRHLVRRRGQEARLRCSPMKGHSHVYWYRQLPEEGLKFMVYLQKENIIDESGMPKERFSAEFPKEGPSILRIQQVVRGDSAAYFCVSSPPVQGVANEQFFGPGTRLTVL.

There are many counts of this clonotype. The V gene is TRBV4-1, the J gene TRBJ2-7; maybe TRBD2 (5 bases). Germline V gene data show CDR1 as MGHRA and CDR2 as YSYEKL. Trimming removed 3 bases from V and 2 bases from J, with 17 bases in between. The CDR3 has 16 amino acids. The CDR3 region is CASSQADRTDTYEQYF. In DNA form, the CDR3 reads TGCGCCAGCAGCCAGGCCGACCGGACTGACACCTACGAGCAGTACTTC.

Ten or more counts support this clonotype. In nucleotides, the CDR3 is TGCAGTGCTAGAGATCATAATAGAGACAGGGATGTTTCAGATGGCTACACCTTC. This gives the protein CSARDHNRDRDVSDGYTF. The rearrangement uses TRBV20-1 and TRBJ1-2, with 7 bases fitting TRBD1. This CDR3 contains 18 residues. Germline lookup yields CDR1 DFQATT and CDR2 SNEGSKA (reference sequence). V lost 0 bases and J lost 6; bases outside the gene matches: 19.

This clonotype was recorded at least ten times. J is TRBJ1-2 and V is TRBV12-3 or TRBV12-4, with D possibly matching TRBD1 (5 bases). V lost 5 bases, J lost 6 bases, and 10 bases lay in between. The CDR3 is 12 residues long. In DNA, the CDR3 is TGTGCCAGCAGTCTCCGGGGGGATGGCTACACCTTC. Translated: CASSLRGDGYTF.

This clonotype was counted between two and nine times. A far larger clone is one base from this, pointing to a likely read error. The chain employs TRBV7-2 and TRBJ2-1, with TRBD2 identical over 14 bases. CDR3 length: 16 residues. CDR1 and CDR2 from the germline V gene are SGHTA and FQGNSA. CDR3 in DNA: TGTGCCAGCAGCTTAGAGGGGACTAGCGGGAGAAATGAGCAGTCCTTC. As protein: CASSLEGTSGRNEQSF.

In the case of this clonotype: A much larger clonotype is one base distant, so this may be a read error. The chain employs TRBV7-9 and TRBJ2-1, with D perhaps TRBD1 or TRBD2 (5 bases each). The CDR3 has 15 residues. Germline lookup yields CDR1 SEHNR and CDR2 FQNEAQ (reference sequence). The CDR3 is CAGSWDARAYNEQFF. The CDR3, as DNA: TGTGCCGGCAGCTGGGACGCCAGGGCATACAATGAGCAGTTCTTC.

This clonotype has a count of ten or more. The V and J genes are TRBV3-1 and TRBJ2-1; 8 nucleotides align to TRBD1. V lost 0 bases to trimming and J lost 5 bases; unmatched junction nucleotides: 3. CDR3 length: 15 amino acids. Looked up from germline, CDR1 is LGHDT and CDR2 is YNNKEL (reference sequence). The CDR3 DNA reads TGTGCCAGCAGCCAAGATTACAGGGGGGACAATGAGCAGTTCTTC. This codes for CASSQDYRGDNEQFF.

This clonotype came up many times. J is TRBJ2-2 and V is TRBV11-2; 11 bases fit TRBD2. From germline, CDR1 is SGHAT and CDR2 FQNNGV. The CDR3 has 16 amino acids. J lost 5 bases, V lost 2 bases, and 4 bases had no gene match. CDR3 protein: CASSLYRTSGTGELFF. In DNA, the CDR3 is TGTGCCAGCAGCTTATACCGGACTAGCGGGACCGGGGAGCTGTTTTTT.

With regard to this clonotype: An end of the junction differs from the germline gene, which may be a read error. The rearrangement joins TRBV7-3 to TRBJ2-1; 8 nucleotides align to TRBD2. Germline lookup yields CDR1 SGHTA and CDR2 FQGTGA. CDR3 size: 16 residues. CDR3 nucleotide sequence: TGTGCCAGCAGCTCGGGGGGGTTCGGCTCCTTCAATGAGCAGTTCTTC. Encoded protein: CASSSGGFGSFNEQFF.

This clonotype came up many times. The chain carries TRBV9 and TRBJ2-1; no clear D. V lost 0 bases and J 8 bases, leaving 12 bases between the germline ends. This CDR3 contains 14 residues. Per the germline V gene, CDR1 is SGDLS and CDR2 is YYNGEE. The CDR3 reads CASSVASPWDEQFF. Here the CDR3 DNA reads TGTGCCAGCAGCGTAGCCAGTCCGTGGGATGAGCAGTTCTTC.

About this clonotype: A much larger clonotype is one base distant, so this may be a read error. The chain combines TRBV5-6 with TRBJ1-5; D uncertain. Germline V CDR1 and CDR2: SGHDT, YYEEEE. V gave up 1 base and J gave up 5 bases, with 7 bases separating them. The CDR3 is made up of 13 amino acids. The chain's CDR3 is CASSLRRDQPQHF. DNA of the CDR3: TGTGCCAGCAGCTTGAGGAGGGATCAGCCCCAGCATTTT.

This clonotype was picked up many times. The gene calls are TRBV20-1 and TRBJ2-1; 11 nucleotides match TRBD2. Germline V gives CDR1 DFQATT, CDR2 SNEGSKA (reference sequence). The CDR3 is made up of 16 amino acids. Trimming took 5 bases from V and 0 from J; bases not matched to a gene: 6. Written as DNA, the CDR3 is TGCAGTGCTCTCGTAGCGGGAGGGCCCTCCTACAATGAGCAGTTCTTC. This gives the protein CSALVAGGPSYNEQFF.

This clonotype occurred many times. This chain connects TRBV29-1 to TRBJ2-7; TRBD1 is a possible D gene (6 bases). The germline V and J ends were trimmed by 7 bases and 6 bases, with 16 bases remaining between them. CDR1 and CDR2 (germline): SQVTM, ANQGSEA. This CDR3 region has 12 residues. CDR3 nucleotide sequence: TGCAGCGCAGGCACAGGGTACGGCGAGCAGTACTTC. Translating gives CSAGTGYGEQYF.

This clonotype was picked up a small number of times. The J gene is TRBJ1-5, the V gene TRBV5-5, with D maybe TRBD1 (6 bases). CDR1 is SGHKS and CDR2 is YYEKEE in the germline V gene (reference sequence). Deletions cut 3 bases from V and 6 bases from J, with 10 bases between. The length of the CDR3 is 13 residues. CDR3 in amino acids: CASSYQTGQPQHF. In nucleotides, the CDR3 is TGTGCCAGCAGCTACCAGACAGGTCAGCCCCAGCATTTT.

This clonotype was detected ten times or more. The chain joins TRBV7-8 to TRBJ2-5; D tentatively fits TRBD1 or TRBD2 (5 bases each). The CDR3 loop spans 14 amino acids. Germline V CDR1 and CDR2: SGHVS, FQNEAQ. The V and J ends lost 3 bases and 3 bases respectively, with 11 bases between them. DNA of the CDR3: TGTGCCAGCAGCTTTCTTGGGGGAAAAGAGACCCAGTACTTC. Amino acid sequence: CASSFLGGKETQYF.

This clonotype appeared many times. The rearrangement links TRBV5-6 to TRBJ2-7, with 9 nucleotides matching TRBD2. The V and J ends lost 3 bases and 4 bases, in that order; junction bases with no gene match: 8. The CDR3 is 15 amino acids. In germline, CDR1 is SGHDT, CDR2 YYEEEE. The CDR3 sequence: CASSWGASGVYEQYF. In DNA form, the CDR3 reads TGTGCCAGCAGCTGGGGTGCTAGCGGGGTTTACGAGCAGTACTTC.

Points on this clonotype: A far larger clone is one nucleotide away, so this likely arose from a read error. The V call is TRBV6-5, the J call TRBJ2-7; TRBD2 agrees at 7 bases. Germline V lookup: CDR1 MNHEY, CDR2 SVGAGI. CDR3 length: 14 residues. After removal of 5 bases from V and 2 bases from J, the junction contained 6 bases not matched to a gene. In DNA, the CDR3 is TGTGCCAGCAGTACGGGAGGAGCTACCTACGAGCAGTACTTC. It translates to CASSTGGATYEQYF.